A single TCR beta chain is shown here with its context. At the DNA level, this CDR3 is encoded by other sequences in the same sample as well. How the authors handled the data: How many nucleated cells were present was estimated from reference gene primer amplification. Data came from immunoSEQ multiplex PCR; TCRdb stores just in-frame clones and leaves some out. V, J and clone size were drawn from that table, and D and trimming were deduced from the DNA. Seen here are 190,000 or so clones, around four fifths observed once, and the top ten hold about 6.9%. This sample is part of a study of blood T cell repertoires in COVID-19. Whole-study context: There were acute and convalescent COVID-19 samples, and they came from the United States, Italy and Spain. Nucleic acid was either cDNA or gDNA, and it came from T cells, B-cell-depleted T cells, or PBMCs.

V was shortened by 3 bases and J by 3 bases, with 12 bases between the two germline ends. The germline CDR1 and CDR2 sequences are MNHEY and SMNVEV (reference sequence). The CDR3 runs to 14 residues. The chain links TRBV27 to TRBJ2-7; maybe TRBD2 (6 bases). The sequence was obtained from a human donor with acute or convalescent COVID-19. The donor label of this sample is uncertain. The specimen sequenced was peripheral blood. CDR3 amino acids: CASSLGLANYEQYF. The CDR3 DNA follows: TGTGCCAGCAGTTTGGGTCTAGCGAACTACGAGCAGTACTTC.